A single sample gave rise to the 7 T cell receptor beta chains below, sequenced in a study of shared clonotypes between healthy human individuals. Clones were sequenced by immunoSEQ multiplex PCR, and TCRdb holds only the in-frame ones, with some missing. The sample holds about 980,000 clones, roughly 72% seen once. Sequencing used memory CD4+ T cells sorted from blood. Stated subset: CD45RA-negative fraction. The receptor source for this set is a man aged 18 to 29 in good health.

This chain uses TRBV6-5 with TRBJ2-7; D gene uncertain. V lost 6 bases, J lost 2 bases, and 8 bases lay in between. This CDR3 has 12 amino acids. Germline CDR1 MNHEY, CDR2 SVGAGI. CDR3 DNA: TGTGCCAGCAGCGACGGACCCTACGAGCAGTACTTC. The encoded protein is CASSDGPYEQYF.

The rearrangement links TRBV21-1 to TRBJ2-7. TRBV21-1 is a pseudogene. The CDR3 is 15 amino acids. The CDR3 here is CASSKGDRSSYEQYF. CDR3 nucleotides: TGTGCCAGCAGCAAAGGGGACCGCTCCTCCTACGAGCAGTACTTC.

The chain is built from TRBV5-1 and TRBJ2-7; 7 bases line up with TRBD1. The length of the CDR3 is 13 residues. Germline-derived CDR1 and CDR2 are SGHRS and YFSETQ. The trim removed 4 bases at V and 5 bases at J, leaving 6 bases unmatched. CDR3 nucleotide sequence: TGCGCCAGCAGCCCGGACAGGCCCCACGAGCAGTACTTC. Its protein is CASSPDRPHEQYF. Filled out from reference TRBV5-1 and TRBJ2-7, the complete variable domain reads KAGVTQTPRYLIKTRGQQVTLSCSPISGHRSVSWYQQTPGQGLQFLFEYFSETQRNKGNFPGRFSGRQFSNSRSEMNVSTLELGDSALYLCASSPDRPHEQYFGPGTRLTVT.

V is TRBV7-9 and J is TRBJ2-1; 11 bases map to TRBD2. The V gene's germline CDR1 is SEHNR and CDR2 FQNEAQ (reference sequence). The CDR3 length is 15 residues. The V and J ends lost 5 bases and 4 bases, in that order; junction bases with no gene match: 4. The CDR3 protein is CASSAGTSGYNEQFF. CDR3 DNA sequence: TGTGCCAGCAGCGCCGGGACTAGCGGTTACAATGAGCAGTTCTTC.

Comments on this clone: A much larger clone lies a single base off, so this may be a read error. The genes are TRBV28 and TRBJ2-3; no firm D call. The V end was cut by 4 bases, the J end by 1 base, with 3 bases between. The germline gives CDR1 MDHEN, CDR2 SYDVKM. The CDR3 spans 12 residues. CDR3 nucleotide sequence: TGTGCCAGCAGTTCCCGCACAGATACGCAGTATTTT. Its translation is CASSSRTDTQYF.

This chain joins TRBV6-5 and TRBJ1-2; maybe TRBD1 (5 bases). The CDR3 is 14 residues long. Trimming left V 4 bases short and J 4 bases short, with 13 bases between. Per the germline V gene, CDR1 is MNHEY and CDR2 is SVGAGI. The CDR3 spells CASSSGRTGYGYTF. The CDR3 DNA sequence: TGTGCCAGCAGTTCAGGGAGAACCGGCTATGGCTACACCTTC.

This clone showed up just a few times. Here the CDR3 reads CASKASGGSNEQFF. The CDR3 nucleotides are TGTGCCAGCAAGGCAAGCGGGGGGTCCAATGAGCAGTTCTTC. V and J are TRBV6-1 and TRBJ2-1; 9 bases agree with TRBD2. V was clipped by 7 bases and J by 6 bases; unmatched bases: 7. Germline CDR1 reads MNHNS; CDR2 reads SASEGT. The CDR3 contains 14 residues.